The 27 T cell receptor beta chains in this list originate from one sample, sequenced in a study of T cell repertoires in cytomegalovirus infection. TCRdb analysed the reads with MiXCR anew, one entry per CDR3 protein. The repertoire consists of just over 150,000 distinct CDR3 sequences, with around a quarter occurring once and the leading ten covering roughly 9.8%. The sample was PBMCs. Receptors were obtained from a human donor in good health (CMV status not recorded). Some clones in this sample may be carry-over from other donors' samples.

V is TRBV6-8 and J is TRBJ2-3, with D perhaps TRBD2 (5 bases). CDR3 length: 15 amino acids. Trimming shortened V by 3 bases and J by 0 bases, and 10 bases separated the two germline ends. CDR1 is MNHGY, CDR2 SAAAGT, per germline. CDR3 protein: CASSYSATSTDTQYF. Here the CDR3 DNA reads TGTGCCAGCAGTTATAGCGCAACTAGCACAGATACGCAGTATTTT.

This sequence joins TRBV28 and TRBJ1-4, with D maybe TRBD1 (5 bases). The CDR3 covers 15 residues. V lost 6 bases to trimming and J lost 6 bases, with 17 bases between them. Germline V CDR1 and CDR2: MDHEN, SYDVKM. The CDR3, as DNA: TGTGCCAGCAGGGAGCGGGACGAAGTCGATGAAAAACTGTTTTTT. It translates to CASRERDEVDEKLFF.

This chain joins TRBV14 and TRBJ2-2; TRBD2 matches at 7 bases. Trimming at V came to 1 base and at J to 7 bases, leaving 12 bases not matched to a gene. The CDR3 contains 17 residues. CDR1 is SGHDN and CDR2 is FVKESK in the germline V gene. CDR3 coding DNA: TGTGCCAGCAGCCAAGGGAGTGCGGGAGTTTGGTTCGGGGAGCTGTTTTTT. Translation gives CASSQGSAGVWFGELFF. The variable domain in full, with the rest retrieved from reference TRBV14 and TRBJ2-2, is EAGVTQFPSHSVIEKGQTVTLRCDPISGHDNLYWYRRVMGKEIKFLLHFVKESKQDESGMPNNRFLAERTGGTYSTLKVQPAELEDSGVYFCASSQGSAGVWFGELFFGEGSRLTVL.

This clonotype was counted only a few times. V usage is TRBV7-9 and J usage is TRBJ2-7; 10 bases line up with TRBD1. This CDR3 is built from 14 residues. The trim removed 5 bases at V and 6 bases at J, leaving 7 bases unmatched. The germline gives CDR1 SEHNR, CDR2 FQNEAQ (reference sequence). In nucleotides, the CDR3 is TGTGCCAGCAGCGCGGGACAGGGGCAGGGCGAGCAGTACTTC. This encodes CASSAGQGQGEQYF.

This clonotype was counted many times. The chain recombines TRBV7-2 with TRBJ1-5; D is uncertain. Germline assignment: CDR1 SGHTA and CDR2 FQGNSA. The CDR3 loop spans 14 amino acids. V was trimmed by 1 base and J by 8 bases, leaving 12 bases between them. CDR3 bases: TGTGCCAGCAGCTTAGTGGCAGGTCGGGAGCCCCAGCATTTT. This codes for CASSLVAGREPQHF.

This chain links TRBV14 with TRBJ2-1, with D possibly matching TRBD1 (6 bases). The V end lost 4 bases, the J end lost 7 bases, and 17 bases lay between the germline ends. Germline CDR1 and CDR2: SGHDN and FVKESK. The CDR3 is 15 amino acids. The CDR3 region has the DNA TGTGCCAGCAGCCGAAGGGGATGGGGGCCAAATGAGCAGTTCTTC. Residues: CASSRRGWGPNEQFF. The variable domain in full, with the rest retrieved from reference TRBV14 and TRBJ2-1, is EAGVTQFPSHSVIEKGQTVTLRCDPISGHDNLYWYRRVMGKEIKFLLHFVKESKQDESGMPNNRFLAERTGGTYSTLKVQPAELEDSGVYFCASSRRGWGPNEQFFGPGTRLTVL.

This clonotype was seen only a few times. The chain has TRBV20-1 and TRBJ2-1, with unresolved D. The V gene lost 1 base and the J gene lost 0 bases, with 16 bases spanning the gap. This CDR3 is built from 17 residues. The germline V gene encodes CDR1 DFQATT and CDR2 SNEGSKA (reference sequence). The DNA for the CDR3 is TGCAGTGCTAGAGCCCGTAGCCTCAGGTACTCCTACAATGAGCAGTTCTTC. As protein: CSARARSLRYSYNEQFF.

This sequence joins TRBV29-1 and TRBJ1-2; D remains unclear. CDR3 length equals 14 residues. The ends were cut back, 5 bases at V and 0 bases at J, with 13 bases in the middle. Germline V gene data show CDR1 as SQVTM and CDR2 as ANQGSEA. The chain's CDR3 is CSVSSKEANYGYTF. The CDR3 bases are TGCAGCGTTTCGTCGAAAGAAGCTAACTATGGCTACACCTTC.

Only a few counts were recorded for this clonotype. The rearrangement links TRBV5-6 to TRBJ2-3, with 7 bases lining up with TRBD2. J lost 4 bases, V lost 0 bases, and 8 bases had no gene match. CDR1 SGHDT and CDR2 YYEEEE come from the germline V gene. This CDR3 has 16 amino acids. This CDR3 is CASSLAGLESSDTQYF. DNA of the CDR3: TGTGCCAGCAGCTTGGCCGGACTAGAATCGTCAGATACGCAGTATTTT.

The rearrangement joins TRBV30 to TRBJ2-2; D is possibly TRBD1 (6 bases). V lost 3 bases and J lost 6, with 17 bases in between. Germline values: CDR1 GTSNPN, CDR2 SVGIG (reference sequence). This CDR3 is built from 15 residues. CDR3 nucleotide sequence: TGTGCCTGGAGGATTACTGACAGGAGGTCCGGGGAGCTGTTTTTT. Translating it yields CAWRITDRRSGELFF.

This clonotype was counted only a few times. V gene TRBV4-2 combines with J gene TRBJ2-7; TRBD1 matches at 8 bases. With 0 bases clipped from V and 7 bases from J, the junction kept 8 bases outside the gene matches. The CDR3 spans 15 residues. The V gene's germline CDR1 is LGHNA and CDR2 YNFKEQ. The chain's CDR3 is CASSQEGTGLREQYF. CDR3 coding DNA: TGTGCCAGCAGCCAAGAGGGGACAGGCCTTCGGGAGCAGTACTTC.

This clonotype appeared a few times. The chain uses TRBV7-8 and TRBJ2-7, with 8 bases aligning to TRBD1. The CDR3 loop spans 15 amino acids. Germline-derived CDR1 and CDR2 are SGHVS and FQNEAQ. V lost 1 base and J lost 2; bases outside the gene matches: 4. CDR3 protein: CASSLGQGWTYEQYF. In nucleotides, the CDR3 is TGTGCCAGCAGCTTAGGACAGGGGTGGACCTACGAGCAGTACTTC.

This chain joins TRBV9 and TRBJ1-2; 7 nucleotides line up with TRBD1. Germline lookup yields CDR1 SGDLS and CDR2 YYNGEE. Germline trimming cut 4 bases from V and 7 bases from J; bases unmatched to any gene: 7. The CDR3 contains 13 residues. DNA of the CDR3: TGTGCCAGCAGCACGACAGGGCGGGGTGGCTACACCTTC. As protein: CASSTTGRGGYTF.

V and J are TRBV28 and TRBJ1-1; no firm D call. V shed 4 bases and J shed 0 bases, with 9 bases lying between them. The germline gives CDR1 MDHEN, CDR2 SYDVKM. The CDR3 has 14 amino acids. The CDR3: CASSSPDLNTEAFF. Here the CDR3 DNA reads TGTGCCAGCAGTTCGCCGGATTTGAACACTGAAGCTTTCTTT.

At least ten counts were recorded for this clonotype. The chain uses TRBV7-6 and TRBJ2-1; perhaps TRBD2 as D (5 bases). Per the germline V gene, CDR1 is SGHVS and CDR2 is FNYEAQ. The V and J ends lost 6 bases and 0 bases respectively, with 15 bases between them. The CDR3 spans 16 residues. This CDR3 is CASSYYSGPSYNEQFF. The CDR3 nucleotides are TGTGCCAGCAGTTATTACAGCGGCCCCTCCTACAATGAGCAGTTCTTC.

This chain uses TRBV3-1 with TRBJ2-5; a possible D gene is TRBD2 (6 bases). The CDR3 covers 15 residues. Germline lookup yields CDR1 LGHDT and CDR2 YNNKEL (reference sequence). With 4 bases removed from V and 0 bases from J, the gap between germline ends came to 12 bases. This CDR3 is CASSRGASNQETQYF. CDR3 DNA sequence: TGTGCCAGCAGCCGCGGGGCCAGTAACCAAGAGACCCAGTACTTC.

This clonotype has only a few counts. The V gene is TRBV19, the J gene TRBJ1-1, with D possibly TRBD1 on 5 matching bases. V was cut by 6 bases and J by 0 bases, with 11 bases left in between. The CDR3 has 14 residues. Germline loops: CDR1 LNHDA, CDR2 SQIVND (reference sequence). CDR3: CASRPTGLNTEAFF. Written as DNA, the CDR3 is TGTGCCAGTAGGCCCACAGGACTGAACACTGAAGCTTTCTTT.

This clonotype was detected a few times. The CDR3 DNA sequence: TGCGCCAGCAGCTTCCGACAGGGGGCCACTGAAGCTTTCTTT. It encodes CASSFRQGATEAFF. This rearrangement joins TRBV5-1 to TRBJ1-1; 10 positions agree with TRBD1. The CDR3 consists of 14 residues. Germline V gives CDR1 SGHRS, CDR2 YFSETQ. V lost 2 bases and J lost 4; bases outside the gene matches: 2. Full variable domain (remainder filled in from reference TRBV5-1 and TRBJ1-1): KAGVTQTPRYLIKTRGQQVTLSCSPISGHRSVSWYQQTPGQGLQFLFEYFSETQRNKGNFPGRFSGRQFSNSRSEMNVSTLELGDSALYLCASSFRQGATEAFFGQGTRLTVV.

This clonotype was recorded many times. This chain links TRBV7-2 with TRBJ1-5; D may be TRBD1 (6 bases). CDR1 SGHTA and CDR2 FQGNSA come from the germline V gene. V was clipped by 1 base and J by 0 bases, with 10 bases between them. This CDR3 is 16 amino acids long. The CDR3 sequence is CASSLVQGFSNQPQHF. DNA for the CDR3: TGTGCCAGCAGCTTAGTGCAGGGGTTTAGCAATCAGCCCCAGCATTTT.

Remarks on this clonotype: The junction does not match germline at one end; this may be a read error. This chain joins TRBV5-4 and TRBJ2-7; 9 nucleotides line up with TRBD2. CDR1 is SGHNT and CDR2 is YYREEE in the germline V gene (reference sequence). The CDR3 is made up of 13 amino acids. This CDR3 reads CTSSGGSSYEQYF. CDR3 nucleotides: TGTACCAGCAGCGGGGGGAGCTCCTACGAGCAGTACTTC.

This clonotype is a singleton in its sample. The chain carries TRBV5-5 and TRBJ2-7, with TRBD1 identical over 8 bases. CDR3 length: 15 amino acids. CDR1 and CDR2 from the germline V gene are SGHKS and YYEKEE (reference sequence). Trimming cost V 0 bases and J 7 bases; bases outside gene matches: 9. CDR3 sequence reads: CASSLVGQDSGEQYF. The CDR3 nucleotides read TGTGCCAGCAGCTTGGTGGGACAGGATTCGGGGGAGCAGTACTTC.

This clonotype turned up a few times. The gene calls are TRBV28 and TRBJ2-1; 9 positions agree with TRBD1. V dropped 4 bases and J dropped 7; count of bases not matched to a gene: 11. The germline CDR1 and CDR2 sequences are MDHEN and SYDVKM. This CDR3 comprises 16 residues. In nucleotides, the CDR3 is TGTGCCAGCAGTTCAACCCGGGACAGGGATAAAAATGAGCAGTTCTTC. Translating it yields CASSSTRDRDKNEQFF.

In this sample, this clonotype turned up many times. V gene TRBV11-2 combines with J gene TRBJ2-7, with D unresolved. The CDR3 runs 16 residues. In germline, CDR1 is SGHAT, CDR2 FQNNGV. With 0 bases removed from V and 3 bases from J, the gap between germline ends came to 15 bases. CDR3 DNA: TGTGCCAGCAGCTTAGAAGGAGACACGAGATTCTACGAGCAGTACTTC. Amino acid sequence: CASSLEGDTRFYEQYF.

This clonotype was detected many times. The gene calls are TRBV7-3 and TRBJ1-1; D perhaps matches TRBD1 (5 bases). Germline CDR1 and CDR2: SGHTA and FQGTGA. There are 15 residues in the CDR3. Trimming took off 4 bases at V and 1 base at J, with 13 bases between the two ends. CDR3 residues: CASSSRFGQNTEAFF. Written as DNA, the CDR3 is TGTGCCAGCAGCTCCAGGTTCGGACAGAACACTGAAGCTTTCTTT.

This chain connects TRBV28 to TRBJ2-5; maybe TRBD1 (6 bases). Germline V gene data show CDR1 as MDHEN and CDR2 as SYDVKM. The CDR3 extends over 16 amino acids. V gave up 5 bases and J gave up 4 bases, with 20 bases separating them. The CDR3 loop is CASSDLGAGDLETQYF. In nucleotides, the CDR3 is TGTGCCAGCAGTGACCTTGGGGCAGGGGATTTAGAGACCCAGTACTTC.

By proportion, this clonotype is medium-sized. The chain recombines TRBV12-3 or TRBV12-4 with TRBJ2-6; TRBD1 matches 9 bases. Trimming took 3 bases from V and 3 from J; bases not matched to a gene: 9. The CDR3 runs 18 residues. Here the CDR3 reads CASSFTGTGTFGANVLTF. The CDR3 DNA is TGTGCCAGCAGTTTTACCGGGACAGGGACCTTTGGGGCCAACGTCCTGACTTTC.

This clonotype was observed a handful of times. J is TRBJ1-5 and V is TRBV5-5; D gene unclear. Per germline, CDR1 SGHKS and CDR2 YYEKEE (reference sequence). CDR3 length: 13 amino acids. Trimming left V 1 base short and J 7 bases short, with 9 bases between. CDR3 nucleotides: TGTGCCAGCAGCTTGAACTACGCCCAGCCCCAGCATTTT. Translation gives CASSLNYAQPQHF.